The present entry profiles one T cell receptor beta chain with its context. Antigen: not known. Compared with germline, one end of the junction differs, possibly owing to a read error. The record originates from a study of post-analysis software for immune sequencing data. General study points: For normalized Chao1 diversity, multiple sclerosis patients scored significantly lower than controls did. When patients were compared with controls, four or five TRBV segments were more frequent, TRBV5-6, TRBV5-1 and TRBV20-1 among them.

Prepared TCR beta cDNA libraries contained unique molecular identifiers. One entry per CDR3 protein, called by TCRdb with MiXCR from the PCR reads. The repertoire holds around 710,000 distinct CDR3 sequences, with around 45% as singletons. This CDR3 is 15 amino acids long. Germline V gene data show CDR1 as SGHTA and CDR2 as FQGTGA. The receptor was derived from a girl between 10 and 17 years old with multiple sclerosis. Source material: blood. The chain combines TRBV7-3 with TRBJ2-3; the D gene is possibly TRBD2 (6 bases). This chain's CDR3 is CAGSLGLGDSDTQYF. The DNA of the CDR3 is TGTGCCGGCAGCTTAGGCCTTGGGGACTCAGATACGCAGTATTTT.